Presented here are 9 T cell receptor beta chains from one specimen sequenced in a study of naive and memory T cell subsets. Two oligonucleotides, mixed equimolar, formed the beta constant-region primer covering TRBC1 and TRBC2. Each CDR3 protein gets one entry after TCRdb re-called the UMI-ligation and nested PCR reads with MiXCR. In the table there are roughly 140,000 distinct CDR3 sequences, about a sixth of which are singletons. Sequencing input: naive CD4+ T cells from blood. The receptors were gathered from a human donor in good health.

This clonotype was seen a handful of times. This chain connects TRBV6-6 to TRBJ1-5; D is perhaps TRBD1 (6 bases). Trimming took off 8 bases at V and 1 base at J, with 15 bases between the two ends. Germline V gives CDR1 MNHNY, CDR2 SVGAGI (reference sequence). The CDR3 is 15 amino acids. The DNA of the CDR3 is TGTGCCAGCCGATATAGGGACATGAGCAATCAGCCCCAGCATTTT. Translated, it gives CASRYRDMSNQPQHF.

This clonotype appeared a few times. This chain connects TRBV5-4 to TRBJ2-5, with 7 bases fitting TRBD1. CDR1 SGHNT and CDR2 YYREEE come from the germline V gene (reference sequence). The CDR3 has 16 residues. J lost 0 bases, V lost 5 bases, and 10 bases had no gene match. The CDR3: CASRPARGTDQETQYF. In DNA, the CDR3 is TGTGCCAGCAGGCCCGCCAGGGGGACAGACCAAGAGACCCAGTACTTC.

The V and J genes are TRBV6-1 and TRBJ1-5; possibly TRBD1 for D (5 bases). The CDR3 spans 14 residues. The germline V gene encodes CDR1 MNHNS and CDR2 SASEGT. Trimming removed 3 bases at V and 4 bases at J, with 10 bases between. CDR3 protein: CASSETERNQPQHF. The CDR3 coding sequence is TGTGCCAGCAGTGAGACAGAGAGAAATCAGCCCCAGCATTTT.

The chain uses TRBV19 and TRBJ1-5; D is uncertain. Trimming shortened V by 3 bases and J by 0 bases, and 9 bases separated the two germline ends. CDR3 size: 15 residues. Per the germline V gene, CDR1 is LNHDA and CDR2 is SQIVND (reference sequence). CDR3 amino acids: CASSIGLTSNQPQHF. In nucleotides, the CDR3 is TGTGCCAGTAGTATCGGCCTAACTAGCAATCAGCCCCAGCATTTT.

This clonotype has more than one count but fewer than ten. The chain joins TRBV20-1 to TRBJ2-7, with 11 bases lining up with TRBD2. There are 16 residues in the CDR3. J was trimmed by 5 bases and V by 4 bases; bases with no gene match: 13. Germline CDR1 reads DFQATT; CDR2 reads SNEGSKA (reference sequence). The chain's CDR3 is CSATGLAGHSPDEQYF. The CDR3 region has the DNA TGCAGTGCTACTGGACTAGCGGGTCACTCTCCTGACGAGCAGTACTTC.

The chain is built from TRBV5-4 and TRBJ2-7; a possible D gene is TRBD2 (5 bases). The CDR3 is 14 residues long. From germline, CDR1 is SGHNT and CDR2 YYREEE (reference sequence). V lost 3 bases and J lost 1, with 11 bases in between. The CDR3 region has the DNA TGTGCCAGCAGCTCCCGAGGGCCTTCCTACGAGCAGTACTTC. It codes for CASSSRGPSYEQYF.

The chain employs TRBV11-2 and TRBJ2-5; 9 bases match TRBD2. Germline V gives CDR1 SGHAT, CDR2 FQNNGV. With 5 bases clipped from V and 2 bases from J, the junction kept 15 bases outside the gene matches. The CDR3 extends over 18 amino acids. CDR3 sequence (DNA): TGTGCCAGCAGCCGCAGCGGGAGGTCTAGCGGATTTCAAGAGACCCAGTACTTC. Translation: CASSRSGRSSGFQETQYF. Filled out from reference TRBV11-2 and TRBJ2-5, the complete variable domain reads EAGVAQSPRYKIIEKRQSVAFWCNPISGHATLYWYQQILGQGPKLLIQFQNNGVVDDSQLPKDRFSAERLKGVDSTLKIQPAKLEDSAVYLCASSRSGRSSGFQETQYFGPGTRLLVL.

This chain uses TRBV12-3 or TRBV12-4 with TRBJ1-1; 7 nucleotides match TRBD1. Trimming cost V 5 bases and J 4 bases; bases outside gene matches: 13. This CDR3 is built from 16 residues. The CDR3 is CASSKPGGGRGTEAFF. The CDR3 bases are TGTGCCAGCAGTAAACCGGGAGGGGGCAGGGGCACTGAAGCTTTCTTT.

This chain joins TRBV5-4 and TRBJ1-1; D is perhaps TRBD1 (5 bases). V lost 5 bases to trimming and J lost 5 bases, with 16 bases between them. CDR1 is SGHNT and CDR2 is YYREEE in the germline V gene (reference sequence). There are 14 residues in the CDR3. The chain's CDR3 is CASSWQTERTEAFF. CDR3 DNA: TGTGCCAGCAGTTGGCAGACAGAGAGGACTGAAGCTTTCTTT.